A single sample gave rise to the 20 T cell receptor beta chains below, sequenced in a study of shared clonotypes between healthy human individuals. TCRdb keeps only in-frame clones here, not all; method: immunoSEQ multiplex PCR. In the table there are some 1,100,000 clones, roughly 74% of which are singletons. The source material was memory CD4+ T cells from PBMCs. The subset was: CD45RA-negative fraction. These receptors came from a man between 18 and 35 years old in good health. Some clones in this sample may be carry-over from other donors' samples.

The chain couples TRBV30 to TRBJ2-2; 7 nucleotides align to TRBD1. The CDR3 sequence is 21 residues long. CDR1 and CDR2 from the germline V gene are GTSNPN and SVGIG (reference sequence). V dropped 0 bases and J dropped 0; count of bases not matched to a gene: 19. The DNA of the CDR3 is TGTGCCTGGAGTGTATTTCCGGGACAGCTGATAACGGAAGCGAACACCGGGGAGCTGTTTTTT. As protein: CAWSVFPGQLITEANTGELFF.

This rearrangement joins TRBV10-3 to TRBJ2-3, with 7 bases lining up with TRBD2. The CDR3 is made up of 13 amino acids. V shed 10 bases, J shed 5 bases, and the junction held 9 bases outside the gene matches. Germline loops: CDR1 ENHRY, CDR2 SYGVKD. The DNA for the CDR3 is TGTGCCACACGTAACGCGGGAGAAGATACGCAGTATTTT. As protein: CATRNAGEDTQYF.

Turning to this clone: This CDR3 is also generated by other DNA sequences in the sample. This chain links TRBV10-1 with TRBJ2-3; D call uncertain. Between the trimmed V and J ends, which lost 0 bases and 2 bases, there was a span of 9 bases. The CDR3 length is 15 residues. Germline CDR1 WNHNN, CDR2 SYGVQD (reference sequence). CDR3 sequence (DNA): TGCGCCAGCAGTGAGTCGCTTGGGGACACAGATACGCAGTATTTT. Amino acids: CASSESLGDTDTQYF.

This clone was seen more than once but under ten times. The chain couples TRBV15 to TRBJ1-2; TRBD1 is a possible D gene (5 bases). Trimming cost V 0 bases and J 6 bases, with 8 bases left between them. The CDR3 length is 13 residues. Germline lookup yields CDR1 LNHNV and CDR2 YYDKDF (reference sequence). In nucleotides, the CDR3 is TGTGCCACCAGCAGAGATCTGGGGGATGGCTACACCTTC. This gives the protein CATSRDLGDGYTF.

J is TRBJ1-2 and V is TRBV28; the match to TRBD1 covers 9 bases. Germline CDR1 is MDHEN and CDR2 is SYDVKM. CDR3 length equals 14 residues. J lost 7 bases, V lost 6 bases, and 9 bases had no gene match. In DNA form, the CDR3 reads TGTGCCAGCAGCTCCGGCGACAGGGGGGGTGGCTACACCTTC. Encoded protein: CASSSGDRGGGYTF.

This rearrangement joins TRBV5-6 to TRBJ1-6, with D possibly being TRBD1 (5 bases). This CDR3 contains 15 residues. Germline V CDR1 and CDR2: SGHDT, YYEEEE. The V end was cut by 4 bases, the J end by 7 bases, with 15 bases between. CDR3 sequence: CASSPRGEFNSPLHF. CDR3 DNA: TGTGCCAGCAGCCCCCGGGGGGAATTCAATTCACCCCTCCACTTT.

The V and J genes are TRBV2 and TRBJ1-1; 8 positions agree with TRBD1. The V segment lost 6 bases and the J segment 5 bases; nucleotides outside the gene matches: 5. The length of the CDR3 is 13 residues. In germline, CDR1 is SNHLY, CDR2 FYNNEI. CDR3 in amino acids: CASSDRGRTEAFF. The CDR3, as DNA: TGTGCCAGCAGCGACAGGGGTAGGACTGAAGCTTTCTTT.

On this clone: The sample carries other DNA sequences with the same CDR3. The V call is TRBV5-1, the J call TRBJ2-7, with 10 bases fitting TRBD2. J lost 1 base, V lost 0 bases, and 4 bases had no gene match. Germline assignment: CDR1 SGHRS and CDR2 YFSETQ. The CDR3 runs 16 residues. The CDR3 coding sequence is TGCGCCAGCAGCTTGGGGCCTAGCGGGAGTTCCTACGAGCAGTACTTC. It encodes CASSLGPSGSSYEQYF.

The chain recombines TRBV5-1 with TRBJ2-5; D is perhaps TRBD1 (5 bases). The CDR3 is made up of 15 amino acids. Germline-derived CDR1 and CDR2 are SGHRS and YFSETQ. V was trimmed by 1 base and J by 5 bases, leaving 15 bases between them. CDR3: CASSLMGSKGETQYF. The CDR3 DNA reads as TGCGCCAGCAGCTTGATGGGGTCCAAGGGGGAGACCCAGTACTTC. The complete variable domain, with remaining parts taken from reference TRBV5-1 and TRBJ2-5, reads KAGVTQTPRYLIKTRGQQVTLSCSPISGHRSVSWYQQTPGQGLQFLFEYFSETQRNKGNFPGRFSGRQFSNSRSEMNVSTLELGDSALYLCASSLMGSKGETQYFGPGTRLLVL.

The chain employs TRBV18 and TRBJ2-1; 8 positions match TRBD1. Germline CDR1 is KGHSH and CDR2 is LQKENI. This CDR3 contains 16 residues. V lost 3 bases to trimming and J lost 1 base; unmatched junction nucleotides: 5. The CDR3 nucleotides read TGTGCCAGCTCACCTCAAGGGACAGGTTCCTACAATGAGCAGTTCTTC. Translation gives CASSPQGTGSYNEQFF. The full variable domain, in which reference TRBV18 and TRBJ2-1 provide the parts outside the CDR3, is NAGVMQNPRHLVRRRGQEARLRCSPMKGHSHVYWYRQLPEEGLKFMVYLQKENIIDESGMPKERFSAEFPKEGPSILRIQQVVRGDSAAYFCASSPQGTGSYNEQFFGPGTRLTVL.

The V and J genes are TRBV5-1 and TRBJ2-2; D perhaps matches TRBD2 (5 bases). Germline V gene lookup returns CDR1 SGHRS and CDR2 YFSETQ. This CDR3 is built from 14 residues. The V end was cut by 0 bases, the J end by 5 bases, with 8 bases between. The CDR3 reads CASSLGLATGELFF. CDR3 DNA sequence: TGCGCCAGCAGCTTGGGGCTAGCAACCGGGGAGCTGTTTTTT.

This chain connects TRBV5-1 to TRBJ2-2, with D uncertain. V shed 0 bases and J shed 0 bases, with 9 bases lying between them. Germline CDR1 SGHRS, CDR2 YFSETQ. CDR3 length: 16 amino acids. DNA for the CDR3: TGCGCCAGCAGCTTGGGCTCTCTCGCGAACACCGGGGAGCTGTTTTTT. It encodes CASSLGSLANTGELFF.

This clone was seen a few times. The chain has TRBV7-2 and TRBJ2-5; D might be TRBD2 (6 bases). CDR1 is SGHTA and CDR2 is FQGNSA in the germline V gene. The CDR3 spans 13 residues. The germline V and J ends were trimmed by 5 bases and 5 bases, with 12 bases remaining between them. The CDR3 region is CASSRGWEETQYF. The DNA for the CDR3 is TGTGCCAGCAGCCGGGGGTGGGAGGAGACCCAGTACTTC.

This clone has a single count. The same CDR3 arises from other DNA sequences in this sample as well. The V and J genes are TRBV5-1 and TRBJ1-2, with D unclear. The CDR3 loop spans 12 amino acids. V shed 0 bases and J shed 4 bases, with 4 bases lying between them. The germline V gene encodes CDR1 SGHRS and CDR2 YFSETQ. The CDR3 nucleotides read TGCGCCAGCAGCTTGGATTTCTATGGCTACACCTTC. Amino acids: CASSLDFYGYTF.

The chain carries TRBV23-1 and TRBJ1-2, with 7 bases lining up with TRBD1. TRBV23-1 is given ORF status, its function remaining uncertain. The junction had 4 bases not matched to a gene; V was cut back by 5 bases and J by 7 bases. This CDR3 comprises 12 residues. The CDR3 loop is CASSGQESGYTF. Written as DNA, the CDR3 is TGCGCCAGCAGTGGACAGGAATCTGGCTACACCTTC.

The J gene is TRBJ1-5, the V gene TRBV6-1; D might be TRBD1 (5 bases). Trimming shortened V by 4 bases and J by 3 bases, and 13 bases separated the two germline ends. CDR3 length equals 15 residues. CDR1 and CDR2 from the germline V gene are MNHNS and SASEGT. The CDR3: CASSGGWGYNQPQHF. DNA for the CDR3: TGTGCCAGCAGTGGAGGGTGGGGGTACAATCAGCCCCAGCATTTT.

This clone was counted only a few times. V usage is TRBV18 and J usage is TRBJ1-1; D unclear. The V end lost 3 bases, the J end lost 8 bases, and 13 bases lay between the germline ends. CDR1 is KGHSH, CDR2 LQKENI, per germline. The CDR3 spans 13 residues. The CDR3 region has the DNA TGTGCCAGCTCACCTGAGGTGGCCGGGGAAGCTTTCTTT. This translates into CASSPEVAGEAFF.

This clone has only one observation. The V and J genes are TRBV28 and TRBJ1-5; TRBD1 agrees at 7 bases. This CDR3 region has 16 residues. The germline V gene encodes CDR1 MDHEN and CDR2 SYDVKM. V lost 5 bases, J lost 0 bases, and 7 bases stayed unmatched. CDR3 nucleotide sequence: TGTGCCAGCAGTCCTCAGACAGGGATTAGCAATCAGCCCCAGCATTTT. It yields the protein CASSPQTGISNQPQHF. The full variable domain, completed using reference TRBV28 and TRBJ1-5, is DVKVTQSSRYLVKRTGEKVFLECVQDMDHENMFWYRQDPGLGLRLIYFSYDVKMKEKGDIPEGYSVSREKKERFSLILESASTNQTSMYLCASSPQTGISNQPQHFGDGTRLSIL.

V gene TRBV5-5 combines with J gene TRBJ1-5; D gene uncertain. V gave up 4 bases and J gave up 5 bases, with 16 bases separating them. Germline loops: CDR1 SGHKS, CDR2 YYEKEE (reference sequence). CDR3 size: 15 residues. The CDR3 sequence is CASSRVLSPDQPQHF. Here the CDR3 DNA reads TGTGCCAGCAGCCGAGTACTGTCCCCTGATCAGCCCCAGCATTTT.

This chain links TRBV28 with TRBJ2-7, with D unresolved. The V gene's germline CDR1 is MDHEN and CDR2 SYDVKM. Trimming took 5 bases from V and 3 from J, leaving 17 bases between them. The CDR3 length is 15 residues. CDR3: CASSNEVQKHYEQYF. Written as DNA, the CDR3 is TGTGCCAGCAGTAACGAGGTCCAAAAGCACTACGAGCAGTACTTC.